The rows below give T cell receptor beta chains drawn from one sample of a study of identical twins. TCRdb itself ran the 5' RACE reads through MiXCR, one entry per CDR3 protein. This table has some 590,000 distinct CDR3 sequences, over 8.5% appearing once. This same sample was also part of a study on yellow fever vaccine responses in identical twins.

Sequencing used PBMCs. These receptors were collected from a woman aged 18-29 years in good health. Both conserved end residues are part of each CDR3. The D gene is left open where the match is weak. Clone size appears in some rows only: once, few, many, or a class for an expanded clone.

d_gene	v_gene	abundance	j_gene	CDR3aa	CDR3nt
.	TRBV7-2	.	TRBJ2-7	CASSNGLGEQYF	TGTGCCAGCAGCAACGGGCTCGGTGAGCAGTACTTC
TRBD1	TRBV5-1	many	TRBJ1-5	CASSLEGAAQPQHF	TGCGCCAGCAGCTTGGAGGGGGCAGCTCAGCCCCAGCATTTT
.	TRBV10-3	many	TRBJ2-2	CAISAGGELFF	TGTGCCATCAGTGCCGGAGGGGAGCTGTTTTTT
.	TRBV7-2	few	TRBJ1-2	CASSPGGWLGYTF	TGTGCCAGCAGCCCGGGGGGTTGGCTTGGCTACACCTTC
TRBD2	TRBV11-2	many	TRBJ2-7	CASSSRARLAGGTYEQYF	TGTGCCAGCAGCTCGCGAGCCCGACTAGCGGGAGGGACCTACGAGCAGTACTTC
TRBD2	TRBV6-5	many	TRBJ2-7	CASSSGTSTYEQYF	TGTGCCAGCAGTTCCGGGACTAGTACCTACGAGCAGTACTTC
TRBD1	TRBV7-9	few	TRBJ2-7	CASSLARPDRGHYEQYF	TGTGCCAGCAGCTTAGCCAGGCCGGACAGGGGGCATTACGAGCAGTACTTC
.	TRBV20-1	many	TRBJ1-5	CSAPGPGTVSQHF	TGCAGTGCCCCAGGACCTGGGACCGTGTCCCAGCATTTT
.	TRBV6-2/TRBV6-3	.	TRBJ2-5	CASTETGTLETQYF	TGTGCCAGCACCGAAACCGGGACCTTGGAGACCCAGTACTTC
.	TRBV24-1	few	TRBJ2-3	CATSDLDHPDTQYF	TGTGCCACCAGTGATTTGGATCATCCAGATACGCAGTATTTT
TRBD1	TRBV24-1	.	TRBJ1-5	CATSDHRQGAARGPQHF	TGTGCCACCAGTGACCATCGACAGGGGGCTGCCCGCGGGCCCCAGCATTTT
.	TRBV10-3	.	TRBJ2-1	CAISDQGTSYNEQFF	TGTGCCATCAGTGATCAGGGGACCTCCTACAATGAGCAGTTCTTC
.	TRBV5-5	few	TRBJ2-3	CASSREKDTQYF	TGTGCCAGCAGCCGGGAAAAGGATACGCAGTATTTT
TRBD1	TRBV6-5	few	TRBJ1-6	CASSYLGQGNSPLHF	TGTGCCAGCAGTTACTTGGGACAGGGCAATTCACCCCTCCACTTT
.	TRBV5-1	many	TRBJ2-1	CASSSGVSSYNEQFF	TGCGCCAGCAGCTCGGGTGTAAGCTCCTACAATGAGCAGTTCTTC
.	TRBV12-3/TRBV12-4	many	TRBJ2-5	CALVTQYF	TGTGCCCTGGTGACCCAGTACTTC
.	TRBV7-2	few	TRBJ2-1	CASTQPGAHEQFF	TGTGCCAGCACCCAGCCGGGGGCCCATGAGCAGTTCTTC
.	TRBV27	few	TRBJ2-3	CASSRKGGDTDTQYF	TGTGCCAGCAGCCGGAAGGGAGGAGACACAGATACGCAGTATTTT
.	TRBV27	.	TRBJ1-2	CASSAQSNYGYTF	TGTGCCAGCAGTGCCCAGAGTAACTATGGCTACACCTTC
.	TRBV6-5	.	TRBJ1-5	CASSNFQSNQPQHF	TGTGCCAGCAGTAACTTCCAATCGAATCAGCCCCAGCATTTT
.	TRBV3-1	few	TRBJ2-1	CASSQDRGNYNEQFF	TGTGCCAGCAGCCAAGATCGGGGGAACTACAATGAGCAGTTCTTC
TRBD2	TRBV20-1	.	TRBJ2-1	CSASTGLAVLNNEQFF	TGCAGTGCTAGCACGGGACTAGCGGTGTTAAACAATGAGCAGTTCTTC
.	TRBV20-1	.	TRBJ1-2	CSAREAVAYGYTF	TGCAGTGCTAGGGAGGCGGTTGCCTATGGCTACACCTTC
TRBD2	TRBV11-2	.	TRBJ2-1	CASTLTGGSGEENEQFF	TGTGCCAGCACCCTAACGGGGGGTAGCGGGGAAGAAAATGAGCAGTTCTTC
.	TRBV12-3/TRBV12-4	many	TRBJ1-3	CASSFSRNTIYF	TGTGCCAGCAGTTTTTCTCGAAACACCATATATTTT
.	TRBV7-9	many	TRBJ1-1	CASSLVTATEAFF	TGTGCCAGCAGCTTGGTCACGGCCACTGAAGCTTTCTTT
.	TRBV5-1	many	TRBJ2-1	CASSLVGQLYNEQFF	TGCGCCAGCAGCTTGGTGGGACAACTATACAATGAGCAGTTCTTC
.	TRBV6-5	.	TRBJ2-2	CASSYPEHRDSNTGELFF	TGTGCCAGCAGTTACCCCGAACATCGGGACTCAAACACCGGGGAGCTGTTTTTT
.	TRBV20-1	few	TRBJ1-6	CSATRTTGSSPLHF	TGCAGTGCCACGCGAACGACAGGAAGTTCACCCCTCCACTTT
.	TRBV5-1	few	TRBJ2-7	CASSFKGPVGEQYF	TGCGCCAGCAGCTTCAAAGGACCGGTCGGCGAGCAGTACTTC
TRBD1	TRBV28	.	TRBJ2-7	CASSVQGVYEQYF	TGTGCCAGCAGTGTCCAGGGGGTATACGAGCAGTACTTC
TRBD1	TRBV9	few	TRBJ2-3	CASSPQGRAPLNTQYF	TGTGCCAGCAGCCCACAGGGGCGGGCCCCCCTGAATACGCAGTATTTT
TRBD2	TRBV6-5	.	TRBJ2-5	CASSYFGLAGGPETQYF	TGTGCCAGCAGTTACTTCGGACTAGCGGGGGGGCCAGAGACCCAGTACTTC
TRBD1	TRBV29-1	.	TRBJ1-2	CSVDIRTGGGYTF	TGCAGCGTTGATATAAGGACAGGGGGTGGCTACACCTTC
.	TRBV6-6	.	TRBJ1-5	CASRISNQPQHF	TGTGCCAGCAGGATTAGCAATCAGCCCCAGCATTTT
.	TRBV28	.	TRBJ1-5	CACQGTANQPQHF	TGTGCCTGCCAAGGGACGGCCAATCAGCCCCAGCATTTT